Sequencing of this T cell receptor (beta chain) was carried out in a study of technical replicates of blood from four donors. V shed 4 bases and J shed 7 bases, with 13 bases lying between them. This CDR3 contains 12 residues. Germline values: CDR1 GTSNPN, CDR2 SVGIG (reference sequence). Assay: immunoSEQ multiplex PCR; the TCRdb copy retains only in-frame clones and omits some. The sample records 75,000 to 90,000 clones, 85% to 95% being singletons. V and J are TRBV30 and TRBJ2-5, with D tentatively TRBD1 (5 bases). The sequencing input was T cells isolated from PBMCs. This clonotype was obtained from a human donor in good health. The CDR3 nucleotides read TGTGCCTGGAATCCAGGGAAGTGGACCCAGTACTTC. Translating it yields CAWNPGKWTQYF.